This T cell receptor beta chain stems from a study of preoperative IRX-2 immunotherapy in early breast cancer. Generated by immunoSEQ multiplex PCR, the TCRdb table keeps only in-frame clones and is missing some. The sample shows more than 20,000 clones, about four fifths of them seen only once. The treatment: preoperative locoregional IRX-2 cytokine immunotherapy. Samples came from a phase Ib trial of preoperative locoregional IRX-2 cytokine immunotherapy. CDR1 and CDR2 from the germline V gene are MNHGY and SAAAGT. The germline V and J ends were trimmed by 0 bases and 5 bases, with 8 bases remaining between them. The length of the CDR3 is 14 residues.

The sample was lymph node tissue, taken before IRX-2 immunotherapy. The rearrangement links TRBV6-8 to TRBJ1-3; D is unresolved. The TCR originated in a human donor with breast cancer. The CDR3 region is CASSYSEQRNTIYF. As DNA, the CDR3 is TGTGCCAGCAGTTACTCGGAACAGCGAAACACCATATATTTT.